Listed below are T cell receptor beta chains from one sample, sequenced in a study of blood T cell repertoires in COVID-19. Clones were read by immunoSEQ multiplex PCR, and TCRdb kept only the in-frame ones, dropping some. This table holds under 250,000 clones, over 80% found once. Material: peripheral blood. The receptors were sampled from a woman aged 55-69 years with active or convalescent COVID-19. Both conserved end residues are part of each CDR3. D genes are given only for firm matches. Expanded clones are given a class, and other clones once, few, many or no size at all.

V gene	D gene	clone size	J gene	CDR3 DNA	CDR3 protein
TRBV3-1/TRBV3-2	TRBD1	-	TRBJ1-3	TGTGCCAGCAGCTTGGACAGGGTCTCTGGAAACACCATATATTTT	CASSLDRVSGNTIYF
TRBV11-3	TRBD1	-	TRBJ2-7	TGTGCCAGCAGCTTAGTTTGGACAGGGGGAATAGAGCAGTACTTC	CASSLVWTGGIEQYF
TRBV4-2	-	-	TRBJ1-3	TGTGCCAGCAGCCAAGCCGGAGCTGGAAACACCATATATTTT	CASSQAGAGNTIYF
TRBV7-9	TRBD2	-	TRBJ2-3	TGTGCCAGCAGCCCACCTAGCGGGAGTCGAGAAGATACGCAGTATTTT	CASSPPSGSREDTQYF
TRBV5-1	TRBD2	-	TRBJ2-5	TGCGCCAGCAGCTCAGGCGGGAGAGGGAACGCGGAGACCCAGTACTTC	CASSSGGRGNAETQYF
TRBV5-1	TRBD2	once	TRBJ2-7	TGCGCCAGCAGCTTAGGACTAGCGGGAGGCCGAGCCTACGAGCAGTACTTC	CASSLGLAGGRAYEQYF
TRBV6-5	-	-	TRBJ1-1	TGTGCCAGCTGCTATCCAGGGCACACTGAAGCTTTCTTT	CASCYPGHTEAFF
TRBV10-3	TRBD2	-	TRBJ2-5	TGTGCCATCAGTGAGACTAGCGGCCAAGAGACCCAGTACTTC	CAISETSGQETQYF
TRBV5-1	TRBD1	-	TRBJ1-4	TGCGCCAGCGCCGAGACGGACAGGGGAGGTGAAAAACTGTTTTTT	CASAETDRGGEKLFF
TRBV6-5	-	-	TRBJ1-2	TGTGCCAGCAGCCTTCAGACTTGGCCCCATAGCTACACCTTC	CASSLQTWPHSYTF
TRBV29-1	-	-	TRBJ2-1	TGCAGCGTTGTTGGTGCTGGCCTGGCCTTCTCCTACAATGAGCAGTTCTTC	CSVVGAGLAFSYNEQFF
TRBV11-3	-	-	TRBJ2-3	TGTGCCAGCAGCCTAAGGTGGCGGCCCGACGGGACAGATACGCAGTATTTT	CASSLRWRPDGTDTQYF
TRBV19	-	-	TRBJ1-1	TGTGCCAGTAGTATAGCAGATGAAGCTTTCTTT	CASSIADEAFF
TRBV6-4	TRBD1	-	TRBJ2-2	TGTGCCAGCAGCGGGGACAGTTCCACCGGGGAGCTGTTTTTT	CASSGDSSTGELFF
TRBV5-1	-	-	TRBJ2-1	TGCGCCAGCAGCCCGGGGGCGGGGGACAATGAGCAGTTCTTC	CASSPGAGDNEQFF
TRBV5-1	TRBD1	-	TRBJ2-2	TGCGCCAGCAGCTTGTCGCAGGGGGCGGGCACCGGGGAGCTGTTTTTT	CASSLSQGAGTGELFF
TRBV29-1	TRBD1	-	TRBJ2-1	TGCAGCGGATGGGACAGGGGGTCCTACAATGAGCAGTTCTTC	CSGWDRGSYNEQFF
TRBV28	-	-	TRBJ1-5	TGTGCCAGCAGCCCCAACCAGGGGCCTACCCAGCATTTT	CASSPNQGPTQHF
TRBV6-6	TRBD1	-	TRBJ2-7	TGTGCCAGCAGCCGTGAGGGACAGGGTGTCGAGCAGTACTTC	CASSREGQGVEQYF
TRBV5-1	-	once	TRBJ1-3	TGCGCCAGCAGCTTGGCGGACCCGCGGGGGGCTGGTGGAAACACCATATATTTT	CASSLADPRGAGGNTIYF
TRBV19	-	-	TRBJ1-3	TGTGCCAGTATACACGAACCGGGAAACTTAAACACCATATATTTT	CASIHEPGNLNTIYF
TRBV24-1	TRBD1	-	TRBJ1-2	TGTGCCACCAGTGCCGTATCCGGGACAGGGGCGAACTATGGCTACACCTTC	CATSAVSGTGANYGYTF
TRBV28	-	-	TRBJ2-6	TGTGCCAGCAGGGGAGCTGGGGCCAACGTCCTGACTTTC	CASRGAGANVLTF
TRBV24-1	-	-	TRBJ2-5	TGTGCCACCAGTGACTCCTGGGGTGGGGGGAGCGTGGAGACCCAGTACTTC	CATSDSWGGGSVETQYF
TRBV5-1	TRBD2	-	TRBJ2-3	TGCGCCAGCAGCTTCGGACTAGCGCGTGGCACAGATACGCAGTATTTT	CASSFGLARGTDTQYF
TRBV11-3	TRBD2	-	TRBJ2-1	TGTGCCAGCAGCTTAGAGGGTAGCGGGGGGGCCACCTACAATGAGCAGTTCTTC	CASSLEGSGGATYNEQFF
TRBV5-1	-	few	TRBJ2-1	TGCGCCAGCAGCTTAGCCCAACAGACAAACAATGAGCAGTTCTTC	CASSLAQQTNNEQFF
TRBV5-1	-	-	TRBJ1-3	TGCGCCAGCAGCTTGGATCTTAGTCTGAGAAACACCATATATTTT	CASSLDLSLRNTIYF
TRBV19	TRBD1	-	TRBJ2-1	TGTGCCAGTAGTATAGGTCGACAGGGGGTGAATGAGCAGTTCTTC	CASSIGRQGVNEQFF
TRBV29-1	TRBD1	-	TRBJ2-5	TGCAGCGTTACTACAGGGGGCGGCGAGACCCAGTACTTC	CSVTTGGGETQYF
TRBV4-1	TRBD2	-	TRBJ2-3	TGCGCCAGCAGCCAAGATCTGGAGCGGACTAGCAGAGCAGATACGCAGTATTTT	CASSQDLERTSRADTQYF
TRBV2	-	-	TRBJ2-2	TGTGCCAGCAGCGTTGACAGCCCCGCGAACACCGGGGAGCTGTTTTTT	CASSVDSPANTGELFF
TRBV6-5	-	-	TRBJ2-5	TGTGCCAGCAGTTACGAGGGCAGGCAAGAGACCCAGTACTTC	CASSYEGRQETQYF
TRBV7-9	TRBD1	-	TRBJ2-5	TGTGCCAGCAGCTTCGGACAGGGGGACGTGGAGACCCAGTACTTC	CASSFGQGDVETQYF
TRBV7-9	-	few	TRBJ2-1	TGTGCCAGCAGCTTAGGCCCCAGTGAGCAGTTCTTC	CASSLGPSEQFF
TRBV25-1	TRBD1	-	TRBJ1-1	TGTGCCAGCAGTGCTGGGACAGGCGAAGCTTTCTTT	CASSAGTGEAFF
TRBV18	TRBD1	-	TRBJ1-5	TGTGCCAGCTCCCCGGACAGGGTGGGTAATCAGCCCCAGCATTTT	CASSPDRVGNQPQHF
TRBV16	TRBD1	once	TRBJ1-2	TGTGCCAGCAGCCAATACGCGACAGGGTTGGTCGGCTACACCTTC	CASSQYATGLVGYTF
TRBV4-1	-	once	TRBJ1-3	TGCGCCAGCAGCCACCGGGTTGTGACCGACTCTGGAAACACCATATATTTT	CASSHRVVTDSGNTIYF
TRBV5-1	-	-	TRBJ2-1	TGCGCCAGCAGCTCCGGTCTTAGCGGTGAGCAGTTCTTC	CASSSGLSGEQFF